This TCR beta chain was identified in a study of T cell responses to AZD1222 COVID-19 vaccine. TCRdb keeps only in-frame clones here, not all; method: immunoSEQ multiplex PCR. Found here are tens of thousands of clones, about nine tenths of them singletons; the top ten hold 11%. Per germline, CDR1 LNHDA and CDR2 SQIVND (reference sequence). Trimming cost V 5 bases and J 2 bases, with 12 bases left between them. The CDR3 runs 14 residues. V is TRBV19 and J is TRBJ1-1, with D tentatively TRBD1 (6 bases). This specimen was peripheral blood, taken 28 days after the second AZD1222 dose. This receptor was identified in an adult who received the AZD1222 COVID-19 vaccine. The CDR3 sequence is CASSANRANTEAFF. For the CDR3, the DNA is TGTGCCAGTAGTGCCAACAGGGCCAACACTGAAGCTTTCTTT.